Below, 16 T cell receptor beta chains from the same sample are listed, as sequenced in a study of CD8+ T cells in alopecia areata. Following RNA extraction, reverse transcription yielded cDNA that acted as the sequencing template. Assay used: immunoSEQ multiplex PCR; TCRdb lists only in-frame clones, some missing. The data contain under 350,000 clones, 58% of them singletons. The sample's treatment: oral pan-JAK inhibitor, 5-10 mg twice daily. The source material was CD4+ T cells sorted from blood, sampled at week 24, from a patient treated with tofacitinib. These receptor sequences come from a human donor with alopecia areata.

This clone was seen only once. J is TRBJ1-6 and V is TRBV5-4; possible D gene TRBD1, 6 bases. CDR1 is SGHNT, CDR2 YYREEE, per germline (reference sequence). Trimming left V 0 bases short and J 13 bases short, with 17 bases between. CDR3 length equals 15 residues. CDR3 sequence (DNA): TGTGCCAGCAGCTTGGATCAGGGGAGAAGTGCGCCCCTCCACTTT. Protein: CASSLDQGRSAPLHF. Variable domain in full (rest from reference TRBV5-4 and TRBJ1-6): ETGVTQSPTHLIKTRGQQVTLRCSSQSGHNTVSWYQQALGQGPQFIFQYYREEENGRGNFPPRFSGLQFPNYSSELNVNALELDDSALYLCASSLDQGRSAPLHFGNGTRLTVT.

The chain combines TRBV5-4 with TRBJ2-1, with 7 bases aligning to TRBD2. The CDR3 is 15 residues long. CDR1 SGHNT and CDR2 YYREEE come from the germline V gene (reference sequence). V dropped 5 bases and J dropped 1; count of bases not matched to a gene: 6. CDR3 loop: CASREERGSYNEQFF. CDR3 in DNA: TGTGCCAGCAGAGAGGAGCGGGGTTCCTACAATGAGCAGTTCTTC.

This chain joins TRBV6-6 and TRBJ1-6, with a possible D match to TRBD1 (6 bases). Germline-derived CDR1 and CDR2 are MNHNY and SVGAGI (reference sequence). The CDR3 is 13 amino acids. V lost 6 bases, J lost 8 bases, and 11 bases lay in between. Here the CDR3 DNA reads TGTGCCAGCAGCGAGGGGGACGATTCACCCCTCCACTTT. It encodes CASSEGDDSPLHF.

J is TRBJ2-6 and V is TRBV27; tentative D call: TRBD1 (6 bases). V dropped 6 bases and J dropped 4 bases, with 10 bases sitting between them. Germline values: CDR1 MNHEY, CDR2 SMNVEV (reference sequence). The CDR3 consists of 14 residues. The CDR3 sequence is CASRGGTGANVLTF. CDR3 DNA: TGTGCCAGCAGAGGGGGTACCGGGGCCAACGTCCTGACTTTC.

V gene TRBV15 combines with J gene TRBJ1-5; no firm D call. V was pared by 1 base and J by 9 bases, with 19 bases between. The CDR3 spans 16 residues. CDR1 is LNHNV, CDR2 YYDKDF, per germline (reference sequence). CDR3 sequence: CATSRGRGRGIGPQHF. DNA for the CDR3: TGTGCCACCAGCAGAGGCCGAGGCCGCGGAATAGGGCCCCAGCATTTT.

The rearrangement joins TRBV7-8 to TRBJ2-7; weak D call: TRBD1 (5 bases). CDR1 SGHVS and CDR2 FQNEAQ come from the germline V gene. This CDR3 spans 16 amino acids. Deletions cut 0 bases from V and 3 bases from J, with 15 bases between. CDR3 DNA: TGTGCCAGCAGCTTAGCCCGGTTTCGCAGGGACTACGAGCAGTACTTC. This gives the protein CASSLARFRRDYEQYF.

This CDR3 is CARGLWNEKLFF. CDR3 bases: TGTGCCAGGGGTTTGTGGAATGAAAAACTGTTTTTT. The chain couples TRBV28 to TRBJ1-4; no definite D call. V was shortened by 9 bases and J by 5 bases, with 10 bases between the two germline ends. Germline V lookup: CDR1 MDHEN, CDR2 SYDVKM. The CDR3 has 12 residues.

This chain links TRBV4-1 with TRBJ2-5; 7 nucleotides line up with TRBD1. Germline V gene sequence: CDR1 MGHRA, CDR2 YSYEKL. Trimming took 3 bases from V and 2 from J; bases not matched to a gene: 12. The CDR3 covers 17 residues. The CDR3 loop reads CASSHPQDGTDQETQYF. The CDR3 DNA reads TGCGCCAGCAGCCACCCTCAGGACGGGACAGATCAAGAGACCCAGTACTTC.

This chain joins TRBV10-3 and TRBJ2-3, with 10 bases fitting TRBD2. Germline assignment: CDR1 ENHRY and CDR2 SYGVKD. V trimming: 5 bases; J trimming: 6 bases; junction bases outside the gene matches: 5. This CDR3 is 14 amino acids long. The CDR3 loop is CAISSGGVSDTQYF. As DNA, the CDR3 is TGTGCCATCAGTAGCGGGGGGGTTTCGGATACGCAGTATTTT.

The chain combines TRBV10-3 with TRBJ2-7, with 9 nucleotides matching TRBD2. Germline V gives CDR1 ENHRY, CDR2 SYGVKD. The CDR3 is 14 residues long. The V segment lost 3 bases and the J segment 1 base; nucleotides outside the gene matches: 1. DNA of the CDR3: TGTGCCATCAGTGAAACTAGCGGGTCCTACGAGCAGTACTTC. Protein sequence: CAISETSGSYEQYF.

This chain connects TRBV10-3 to TRBJ2-7; D is perhaps TRBD1 (6 bases). V gave up 4 bases and J gave up 3 bases, with 13 bases separating them. The CDR3 runs to 14 residues. Germline CDR1 and CDR2: ENHRY and SYGVKD. The CDR3 sequence is CAISGPGTLYEQYF. DNA of the CDR3: TGTGCCATCAGTGGTCCCGGGACACTCTACGAGCAGTACTTC.

The CDR3 DNA reads TGTGCCAGCAGAGAGACAGGTCGGAATGAAAAACTGTTTTTT. It translates to CASRETGRNEKLFF. The chain carries TRBV6-5 and TRBJ1-4; a possible D gene is TRBD1 (6 bases). Germline CDR1 MNHEY, CDR2 SVGAGI. The germline V and J ends were trimmed by 6 bases and 5 bases, with 13 bases remaining between them. This CDR3 is built from 14 residues.

The V gene is TRBV29-1, the J gene TRBJ1-2; TRBD1 agrees at 11 bases. The CDR3 is 15 amino acids. Germline-derived CDR1 and CDR2 are SQVTM and ANQGSEA. V dropped 4 bases and J dropped 4; count of bases not matched to a gene: 8. CDR3 bases: TGCAGCGTTGGAGTAGGACAGGGGGCGTCCTATGGCTACACCTTC. The encoded protein is CSVGVGQGASYGYTF.

This clone showed up just once. The chain is built from TRBV5-4 and TRBJ2-1; 7 bases align to TRBD1. The CDR3 runs 15 residues. Germline V gene sequence: CDR1 SGHNT, CDR2 YYREEE (reference sequence). The trim removed 4 bases at V and 6 bases at J, leaving 10 bases unmatched. The CDR3: CASSQGVYSANEQFF. In DNA form, the CDR3 reads TGTGCCAGCAGCCAGGGGGTGTACTCAGCCAATGAGCAGTTCTTC.

This chain joins TRBV30 and TRBJ2-5; D gene ambiguous. V gave up 2 bases and J gave up 3 bases, with 10 bases separating them. The length of the CDR3 is 13 residues. In germline, CDR1 is GTSNPN, CDR2 SVGIG (reference sequence). CDR3 protein: CAWSRLFKETQYF. CDR3 sequence (DNA): TGTGCCTGGAGTCGCCTCTTTAAAGAGACCCAGTACTTC.

A single count supports this clone. The missing conserved phenylalanine or tryptophan at the end of this CDR3 makes a read error likely. Because the CDR3's place on the DNA is in doubt, the DNA is left out and the CDR3 is given as listed by TCRdb. V gene TRBV7-9 combines with J gene TRBJ1-2; TRBD1, the table's D call, lacks a check against the DNA. Per germline, CDR1 SEHNR and CDR2 FQNEAQ (reference sequence). The CDR3 numbers 9 amino acids, ends counted. CDR3 residues: CASSFSGLN.